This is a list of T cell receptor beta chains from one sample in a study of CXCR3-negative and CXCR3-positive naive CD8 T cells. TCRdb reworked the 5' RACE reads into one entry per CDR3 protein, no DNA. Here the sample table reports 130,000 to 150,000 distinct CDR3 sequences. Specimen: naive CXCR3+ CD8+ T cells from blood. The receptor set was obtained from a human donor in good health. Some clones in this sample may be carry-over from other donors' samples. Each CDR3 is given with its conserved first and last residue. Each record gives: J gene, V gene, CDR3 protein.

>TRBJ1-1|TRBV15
CATSRPTQGANTEAFF
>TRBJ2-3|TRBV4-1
CASSQDHGRGGHDTQYF
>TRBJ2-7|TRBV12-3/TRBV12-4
CASSLGVGQYF
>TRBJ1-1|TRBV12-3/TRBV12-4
CASSLALGTGGANTEAFF
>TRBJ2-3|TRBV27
CASSLRESQDTQYF
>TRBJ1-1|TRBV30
CAWSPGGSEAFF
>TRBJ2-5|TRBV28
CASSYGLAGGETQYF
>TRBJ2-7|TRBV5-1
CASRDRAHEQYF
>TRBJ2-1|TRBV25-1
CASSEWVSSYNEQFF
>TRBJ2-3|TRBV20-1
CSARDSFGLAGGRASTDTQYF
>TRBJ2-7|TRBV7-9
CASSLGGISSYEQYF
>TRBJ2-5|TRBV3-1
CASSQDEEPALTQYF
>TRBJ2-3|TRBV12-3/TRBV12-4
CASSLLSVTDTQYF
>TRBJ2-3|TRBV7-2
CASSVRQGAGTDTQYF
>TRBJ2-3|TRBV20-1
CSAAGESTDTQYF
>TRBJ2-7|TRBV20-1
CSASGRTGWIYEQYF
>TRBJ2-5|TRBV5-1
CASSEGTSGDQETQYF
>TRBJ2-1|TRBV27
CASSLLREWFF
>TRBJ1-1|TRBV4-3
CASSYDTGNTEAFF
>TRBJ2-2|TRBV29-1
CSVRGSGTENTGELFF
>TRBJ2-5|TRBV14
CASSQGGETQYF
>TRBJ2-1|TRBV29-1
CSVEKFSNEQFF
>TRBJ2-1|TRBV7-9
CASSDTVVVYNEQFF
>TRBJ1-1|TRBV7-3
CASSSYRGAEAFF
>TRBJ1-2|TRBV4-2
CASSQDLGDAYGYTF
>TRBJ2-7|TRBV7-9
CASSATSGPAYEQYF
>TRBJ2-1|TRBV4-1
CASSLRGADEQFF
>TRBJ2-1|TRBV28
CASSLPVEESSYNEQFF
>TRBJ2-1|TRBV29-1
CSVEGLGNSRIWNEQFF
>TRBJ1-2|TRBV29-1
CSVGGGPHGYGYTF
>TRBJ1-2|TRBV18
CASSPQSGDYVYTF
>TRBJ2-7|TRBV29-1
CSATGGYEQYF
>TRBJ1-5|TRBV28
CASSLLPYSNQHQHF
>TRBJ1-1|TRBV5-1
CASSLGFGLVNTEAFF
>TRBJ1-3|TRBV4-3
CASSQDSVASGNTIYF
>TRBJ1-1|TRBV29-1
CSVVLGMNTEAFF
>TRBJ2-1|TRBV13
CASSPTNEQFF
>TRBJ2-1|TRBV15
CATSGAIKSGRWGNEQFF
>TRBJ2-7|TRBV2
CASTHSYEQYF
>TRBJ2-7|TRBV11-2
CASSPLGSSGSSYEQYF
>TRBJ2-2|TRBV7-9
CASSGGPATGELFF
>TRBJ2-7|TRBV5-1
CASSPGVGYEQYF
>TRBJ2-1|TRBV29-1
CSADSYNEQFF